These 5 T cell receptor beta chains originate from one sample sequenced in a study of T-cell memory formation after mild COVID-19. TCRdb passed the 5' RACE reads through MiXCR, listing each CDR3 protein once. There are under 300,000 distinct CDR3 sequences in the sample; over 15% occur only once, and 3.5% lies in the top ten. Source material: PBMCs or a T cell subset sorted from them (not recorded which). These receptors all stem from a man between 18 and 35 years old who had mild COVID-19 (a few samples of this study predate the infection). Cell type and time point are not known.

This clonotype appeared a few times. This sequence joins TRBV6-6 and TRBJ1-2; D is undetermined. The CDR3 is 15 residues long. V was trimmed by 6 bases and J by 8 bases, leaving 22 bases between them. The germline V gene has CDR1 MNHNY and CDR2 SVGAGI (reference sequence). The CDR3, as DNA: TGTGCCAGCAGCCGAGTTGTCGGTCAAGCGGAGGGCTACACCTTC. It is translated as CASSRVVGQAEGYTF.

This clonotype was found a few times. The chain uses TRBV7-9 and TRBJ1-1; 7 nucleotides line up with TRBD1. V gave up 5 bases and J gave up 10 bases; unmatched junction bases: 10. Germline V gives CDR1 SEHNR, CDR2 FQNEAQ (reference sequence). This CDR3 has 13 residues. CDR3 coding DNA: TGTGCCAGCAGCCTAGACTATTCAGGGGGAGCTTTCTTT. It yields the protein CASSLDYSGGAFF.

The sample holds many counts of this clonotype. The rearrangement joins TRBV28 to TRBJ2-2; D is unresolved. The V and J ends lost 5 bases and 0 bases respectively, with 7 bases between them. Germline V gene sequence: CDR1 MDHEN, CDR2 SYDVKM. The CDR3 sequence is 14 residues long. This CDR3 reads CASSPRSNTGELFF. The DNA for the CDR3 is TGTGCCAGCAGTCCACGTTCGAACACCGGGGAGCTGTTTTTT.

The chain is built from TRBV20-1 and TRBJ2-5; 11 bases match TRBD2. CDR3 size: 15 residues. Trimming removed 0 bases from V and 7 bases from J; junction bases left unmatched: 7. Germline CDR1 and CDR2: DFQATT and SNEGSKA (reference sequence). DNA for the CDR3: TGCAGTGCTAGAGATCGACTAGCGGGGATCGGGACCCAGTACTTC. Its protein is CSARDRLAGIGTQYF.

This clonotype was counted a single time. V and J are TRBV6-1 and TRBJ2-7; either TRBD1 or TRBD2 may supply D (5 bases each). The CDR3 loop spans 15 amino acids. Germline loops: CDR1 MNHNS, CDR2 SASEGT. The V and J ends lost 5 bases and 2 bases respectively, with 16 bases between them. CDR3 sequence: CASSNPRDGPYEQYF. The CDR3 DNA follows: TGTGCCAGCAGTAACCCCCGGGACGGACCCTACGAGCAGTACTTC.